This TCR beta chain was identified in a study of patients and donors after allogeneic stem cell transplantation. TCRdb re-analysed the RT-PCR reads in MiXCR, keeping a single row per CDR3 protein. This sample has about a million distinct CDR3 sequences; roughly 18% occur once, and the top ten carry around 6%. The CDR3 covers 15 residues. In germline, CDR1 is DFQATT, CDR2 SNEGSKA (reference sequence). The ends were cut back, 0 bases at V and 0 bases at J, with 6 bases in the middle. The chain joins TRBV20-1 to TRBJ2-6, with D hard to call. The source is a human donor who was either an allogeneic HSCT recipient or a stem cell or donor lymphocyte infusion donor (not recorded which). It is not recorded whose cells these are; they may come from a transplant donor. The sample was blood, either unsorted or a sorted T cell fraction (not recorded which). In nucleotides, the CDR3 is TGCAGTGCTAGAGAATCCAGCTCTGGGGCCAACGTCCTGACTTTC. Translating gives CSARESSSGANVLTF.